This T cell receptor (beta chain) was sequenced for a study of T cell responses to AZD1222 COVID-19 vaccine. Study overall: Timing groups of about 4 and about 12 weeks for second doses were pooled.

This clone was counted many times. The target antigen is unknown. CDR1 SGDLS and CDR2 YYNGEE come from the germline V gene. The CDR3 totals 18 residues. Trimming removed 0 bases from V and 7 bases from J; junction bases left unmatched: 11. Clones were sequenced by immunoSEQ multiplex PCR, and TCRdb holds only the in-frame ones, with some missing. The table records about 120,000 clones, 80% to 95% of them present only once. Broader study findings: Reportedly, nearly half of unique spike TCRs recognized epitopes outside B.1.351/B.1.1.7 mutations. Donors were mostly white British, more females; clonal diversity possibly underestimated. Spike-specific TCR breadth rose after two AZD1222 doses, and depth rose as well.

The chain links TRBV9 to TRBJ2-1; 12 bases line up with TRBD2. This TCR was recovered from an adult in good health. The sample consisted of peripheral blood, taken on day 0 of AZD1222 vaccination. This chain's CDR3 is CASSVVPMTSGSSNEQFF. In DNA, the CDR3 is TGTGCCAGCAGCGTAGTGCCCATGACTAGCGGGAGTAGTAATGAGCAGTTCTTC.